Presented here are 30 T cell receptor beta chains from one specimen sequenced in a study of early T cells in non-severe SARS-CoV-2 infection (dated by TCRdb to the early 2020s). Receptors were amplified or captured by 5' RACE. Sequencing instrument: NextSeq 500. The public reads were reprocessed in TCRdb via fastp at Q25 and MiXCR, keeping in-frame beta chains. For every CDR3 protein sequence, its rows merge into one entry that carries the most common genes and DNA. The sample data list around 83,000 distinct CDR3 sequences, and 10% to 15% of these were observed just once. The ten largest clones capture around 4.3% of the sample. The source was whole blood, collected at baseline. The source is an adult who was a healthcare worker with PCR-confirmed SARS-CoV-2 infection or an uninfected control (not recorded which).

This clonotype was recorded a few times. The chain employs TRBV5-1 and TRBJ2-5, with D perhaps given as TRBD1 or TRBD2 (5 bases each). The CDR3 is 15 amino acids. The germline gives CDR1 SGHRS, CDR2 YFSETQ. V lost 4 bases and J lost 3, with 16 bases in between. This chain's CDR3 is CASSGRRDSKETQYF. The CDR3 DNA reads TGCGCCAGCAGCGGGAGAAGAGACAGCAAAGAGACCCAGTACTTC.

Details on this clonotype: Relative to the germline gene, one junction end is altered; a read error may explain this. J is TRBJ2-1 and V is TRBV20-1; D not certain. Germline lookup yields CDR1 DFQATT and CDR2 SNEGSKA (reference sequence). CDR3 length equals 14 residues. The CDR3 DNA reads TGCAGTGCTGGAGACCGATCATACTACAATGAGCAGTTCTTC. This encodes CSAGDRSYYNEQFF.

Remarks on this clonotype: One base away lies a much larger clone, so this may be a sequencing read error. This chain connects TRBV12-3 or TRBV12-4 to TRBJ2-1, with D tentatively TRBD2 (7 bases). The length of the CDR3 is 11 residues. V lost 3 bases, J lost 16 bases, and 13 bases lay in between. The CDR3 spells CASSLVGGHFF. The CDR3 DNA reads TGTGCCAGCAGTTTGGTGGGGGGGCACTTCTTC.

Note on this clonotype: The junction shows a germline mismatch at one end, possibly a read error. The chain has TRBV7-7 and TRBJ1-2; 9 nucleotides line up with TRBD1. The CDR3 extends over 17 amino acids. Germline V CDR1 and CDR2: SSHAT, FNYEAQ (reference sequence). The DNA for the CDR3 is TGTGCTAGCAGCCCCGTACCCGGACAGGGGTCGTACCATGGCTACACCTTC. The encoded protein is CASSPVPGQGSYHGYTF.

V usage is TRBV20-1 and J usage is TRBJ2-7, with D uncertain. Germline V gene lookup returns CDR1 DFQATT and CDR2 SNEGSKA (reference sequence). Trimming left V 1 base short and J 2 bases short, with 12 bases between. The CDR3 is 14 amino acids. The chain's CDR3 is CSARAHGPPYEQYF. The DNA for the CDR3 is TGCAGTGCTAGAGCCCACGGACCCCCCTACGAGCAGTACTTC.

This clonotype has only a few counts. The J gene is TRBJ1-1, the V gene TRBV27, with a possible D match to TRBD1 (6 bases). Germline V gene sequence: CDR1 MNHEY, CDR2 SMNVEV (reference sequence). V was cut by 4 bases and J by 2 bases, with 23 bases left in between. The CDR3 loop spans 18 amino acids. The CDR3 here is CASSSHKGGHRLNTEAFF. Written as DNA, the CDR3 is TGTGCCAGCAGTTCTCACAAAGGGGGGCACCGACTTAACACTGAAGCTTTCTTT.

This rearrangement joins TRBV28 to TRBJ2-3, with 10 bases aligning to TRBD1. J lost 5 bases, V lost 11 bases, and 7 bases had no gene match. This CDR3 comprises 13 residues. Germline CDR1 reads MDHEN; CDR2 reads SYDVKM. The CDR3 spells CAGGDRGRDTQYF. CDR3 coding DNA: TGTGCCGGGGGGGACAGGGGTCGAGATACGCAGTATTTT. The entire variable domain, with the rest obtained from reference TRBV28 and TRBJ2-3, is as follows: DVKVTQSSRYLVKRTGEKVFLECVQDMDHENMFWYRQDPGLGLRLIYFSYDVKMKEKGDIPEGYSVSREKKERFSLILESASTNQTSMYLCAGGDRGRDTQYFGPGTRLTVL.

This chain connects TRBV5-1 to TRBJ1-1, with unresolved D. Deletions cut 1 base from V and 1 base from J, with 8 bases between. Germline V gene lookup returns CDR1 SGHRS and CDR2 YFSETQ. The CDR3 totals 14 residues. The CDR3 here is CASSLLEGNTEAFF. CDR3 nucleotides: TGCGCCAGCAGCTTGTTGGAGGGGAACACTGAAGCTTTCTTT.

The V and J genes are TRBV2 and TRBJ1-5; 9 bases are shared with TRBD1. The CDR3 totals 18 residues. V shed 7 bases, J shed 0 bases, and the junction held 13 bases outside the gene matches. CDR1 and CDR2 (germline): SNHLY, FYNNEI. The CDR3 coding sequence is TGTGCCAGCACCCGAGGAGTCGGGACAGGGTATAGCAATCAGCCCCAGCATTTT. Translation: CASTRGVGTGYSNQPQHF.

This clonotype has just a few counts. This chain joins TRBV9 and TRBJ1-1; maybe TRBD1 (5 bases). There are 13 residues in the CDR3. Trimming pared 0 bases from V and 7 bases from J, leaving 10 bases between. Germline V gives CDR1 SGDLS, CDR2 YYNGEE. The CDR3 protein is CASSVEGTDEAFF. For the CDR3, the DNA is TGTGCCAGCAGCGTAGAGGGGACGGATGAAGCTTTCTTT. Full variable domain (missing parts from reference TRBV9 and TRBJ1-1): DSGVTQTPKHLITATGQRVTLRCSPRSGDLSVYWYQQSLDQGLQFLIQYYNGEERAKGNILERFSAQQFPDLHSELNLSSLELGDSALYFCASSVEGTDEAFFGQGTRLTVV.

This clonotype was seen only a few times. In nucleotides, the CDR3 is TGTGCCATCAGTTACCGACTATACGAGCAGTACTTC. It is translated as CAISYRLYEQYF. The V and J genes are TRBV10-3 and TRBJ2-7; tentative D call: TRBD2 (5 bases). CDR1 and CDR2 (germline): ENHRY, SYGVKD. There are 12 residues in the CDR3. V was shortened by 5 bases and J by 4 bases, with 9 bases between the two germline ends.

In this sample, this clonotype turned up many times. V and J are TRBV7-9 and TRBJ1-1; 7 bases align to TRBD1. V gave up 1 base and J gave up 1 base; unmatched junction bases: 6. This CDR3 comprises 16 residues. In germline, CDR1 is SEHNR, CDR2 FQNEAQ (reference sequence). The CDR3 DNA is TGTGCCAGCAGCTTAGATTGGACAGGTCGGAACACTGAAGCTTTCTTT. It yields the protein CASSLDWTGRNTEAFF. Together with reference TRBV7-9 and TRBJ1-1, the CDR3 gives the full variable domain: DTGVSQNPRHKITKRGQNVTFRCDPISEHNRLYWYRQTLGQGPEFLTYFQNEAQLEKSRLLSDRFSAERPKGSFSTLEIQRTEQGDSAMYLCASSLDWTGRNTEAFFGQGTRLTVV.

This clonotype was counted at least ten times. This chain uses TRBV7-8 with TRBJ1-4; D unresolved. The length of the CDR3 is 15 residues. CDR1 and CDR2 (germline): SGHVS, FQNEAQ. Trimming stripped 1 base from V and 8 bases from J, with 14 bases between. The CDR3 DNA follows: TGTGCCAGCAGCTTAGTACCCGCCCAAGGGGAAAAACTGTTTTTT. Protein product: CASSLVPAQGEKLFF.

The chain is built from TRBV19 and TRBJ2-1; D possibly corresponds to TRBD2 (5 bases). Germline loops: CDR1 LNHDA, CDR2 SQIVND (reference sequence). V was pared by 5 bases and J by 4 bases, with 15 bases between. The CDR3 contains 15 residues. The CDR3 protein is CASSGGLGPYNEQFF. The CDR3 DNA sequence: TGTGCCAGTAGTGGCGGGCTAGGCCCTTACAATGAGCAGTTCTTC.

V gene TRBV24-1 combines with J gene TRBJ2-1; D might be TRBD1 (6 bases). This CDR3 region has 14 residues. Trimming shortened V by 5 bases and J by 8 bases, and 15 bases separated the two germline ends. Germline V gene sequence: CDR1 KGHDR, CDR2 SFDVKD. The CDR3 bases are TGTGCCACCAGTGTCGCCCACAGGGATTATGAGCAGTTCTTC. This sequence encodes CATSVAHRDYEQFF.

The CDR3 bases are TGTGCCAGCAGCTTGCCCCTAGGGAGCGGAAACACCATATATTTT. Residues: CASSLPLGSGNTIYF. The chain is built from TRBV7-9 and TRBJ1-3; no definite D call. Trimming removed 3 bases at V and 4 bases at J, with 13 bases between. Germline CDR1 SEHNR, CDR2 FQNEAQ (reference sequence). The CDR3 runs to 15 residues. Filled out from reference TRBV7-9 and TRBJ1-3, the complete variable domain reads DTGVSQNPRHKITKRGQNVTFRCDPISEHNRLYWYRQTLGQGPEFLTYFQNEAQLEKSRLLSDRFSAERPKGSFSTLEIQRTEQGDSAMYLCASSLPLGSGNTIYFGEGSWLTVV.

This clonotype was seen a handful of times. Germline is not matched at one junction end, which may reflect a read error. The chain combines TRBV7-9 with TRBJ1-3; possible D gene TRBD1, 5 bases. Germline CDR1 is SEHNR and CDR2 is FQNEAQ (reference sequence). CDR3 length: 16 residues. The CDR3 reads CASSFPRGVSENTIYF. The CDR3 DNA is TGTGCCAGCAGCTTCCCCCGGGGGGTCTCTGAAAACACCATATATTTT.

This clonotype was seen a few times. This sequence joins TRBV4-1 and TRBJ1-1, with D uncertain. This CDR3 is built from 15 residues. Per the germline V gene, CDR1 is MGHRA and CDR2 is YSYEKL. V lost 2 bases and J lost 1, with 11 bases in between. CDR3: CASSQSLRANTEAFF. The DNA of the CDR3 is TGCGCCAGCAGCCAAAGCCTGAGAGCGAACACTGAAGCTTTCTTT.

This clonotype was counted many times. The chain recombines TRBV28 with TRBJ1-5; a possible D gene is TRBD1 (6 bases). The CDR3 covers 17 residues. Germline loops: CDR1 MDHEN, CDR2 SYDVKM. V was pared by 4 bases and J by 6 bases, with 22 bases between. The CDR3 sequence is CASSSALTGAQGQPQHF. DNA of the CDR3: TGTGCCAGCAGTTCCGCTTTGACGGGGGCGCAAGGTCAGCCCCAGCATTTT.

This clonotype was observed a handful of times. The V and J genes are TRBV27 and TRBJ2-7; TRBD1 might be the D (6 bases). The germline CDR1 and CDR2 sequences are MNHEY and SMNVEV (reference sequence). The CDR3 has 15 residues. V lost 3 bases and J 5 bases, leaving 17 bases between the germline ends. Written as DNA, the CDR3 is TGTGCCAGCAGTTTGGGGGACATACCCAAGAACGAGCAGTACTTC. Translated, it gives CASSLGDIPKNEQYF.

This clonotype was seen a handful of times. The gene calls are TRBV6-2 or TRBV6-3 and TRBJ2-7; D is perhaps TRBD1 (6 bases). The V gene's germline CDR1 is MNHEY and CDR2 SVGEGT. V was pared by 4 bases and J by 3 bases, with 16 bases between. This CDR3 contains 15 residues. The CDR3 is CASSSRDIGRYEQYF. CDR3 DNA sequence: TGTGCCAGCAGTTCAAGGGACATCGGGCGCTACGAGCAGTACTTC.

This clonotype was observed a handful of times. This rearrangement joins TRBV13 to TRBJ2-2; D is unclear. V was cut by 3 bases and J by 2 bases, with 4 bases left in between. The CDR3 spans 13 residues. Germline CDR1 PRHDT, CDR2 FYEKMQ (reference sequence). CDR3 DNA sequence: TGTGCCAGCAGCTTTGGAAACACCGGGGAGCTGTTTTTT. As protein: CASSFGNTGELFF.

This clonotype was counted at least ten times. The J gene is TRBJ2-1, the V gene TRBV3-1; D is unresolved. Germline loops: CDR1 LGHDT, CDR2 YNNKEL (reference sequence). V was clipped by 2 bases and J by 3 bases, with 2 bases between them. The CDR3 has 12 residues. The CDR3 here is CASSQNYNEQFF. The CDR3 nucleotides are TGTGCCAGCAGCCAAAACTACAATGAGCAGTTCTTC.

This clonotype showed up just a few times. The V gene is TRBV30, the J gene TRBJ1-4; 10 bases are a match to TRBD1. The length of the CDR3 is 15 residues. Looked up from germline, CDR1 is GTSNPN and CDR2 is SVGIG (reference sequence). With 2 bases clipped from V and 7 bases from J, the junction kept 7 bases outside the gene matches. The CDR3 protein is CAWSLTGGFAEKLFF. In DNA, the CDR3 is TGTGCCTGGAGTTTGACAGGGGGCTTTGCTGAAAAACTGTTTTTT.

This clonotype was detected many times. V and J are TRBV28 and TRBJ2-3; TRBD2 agrees at 9 bases. The CDR3 has 19 residues. V shed 6 bases, J shed 2 bases, and the junction held 18 bases outside the gene matches. Germline values: CDR1 MDHEN, CDR2 SYDVKM. In DNA, the CDR3 is TGTGCCAGCAGGCCACCCTCTAGCGGGATCCTCTCCCTCACAGATACGCAGTATTTT. Its translation is CASRPPSSGILSLTDTQYF.

This clonotype was seen only a few times. The chain is built from TRBV7-2 and TRBJ2-3; D gene uncertain. The ends were cut back, 6 bases at V and 9 bases at J, with 13 bases in the middle. From germline, CDR1 is SGHTA and CDR2 FQGNSA. CDR3 length: 12 amino acids. The CDR3 nucleotides read TGTGCCAGCAGGCCGACGACCGGGACGCAGTATTTT. Translation: CASRPTTGTQYF.

Worth noting for this clonotype: A junction end diverges from the germline sequence, so it may reflect a read error. The rearrangement links TRBV7-7 to TRBJ1-4; no reliable D call. Germline lookup yields CDR1 SSHAT and CDR2 FNYEAQ (reference sequence). The CDR3 has 14 amino acids. The CDR3 region has the DNA TGTGCTAGCAGCTCGGTGGGCAGGAATGAAAAACTGTTTTTT. Amino acids: CASSSVGRNEKLFF.

The chain uses TRBV12-3 or TRBV12-4 and TRBJ1-2; D gene uncertain. The V and J ends lost 3 bases and 3 bases respectively, with 8 bases between them. There are 13 residues in the CDR3. CDR3 sequence (DNA): TGTGCCAGCAGTTTGGGCCTCGACTATGGCTACACCTTC. It translates to CASSLGLDYGYTF.

This clonotype was recorded many times. The V call is TRBV29-1, the J call TRBJ2-1; D unresolved. The CDR3 consists of 14 residues. Trimming removed 0 bases at V and 2 bases at J, with 8 bases between. Germline lookup yields CDR1 SQVTM and CDR2 ANQGSEA. As DNA, the CDR3 is TGCAGCGTTGAAGAGGCTGCTACCTACAATGAGCAGTTCTTC. Translated, it gives CSVEEAATYNEQFF.

The CDR3 reads CASSPTQARNTEAFF. For the CDR3, the DNA is TGTGCCAGCTCACCAACTCAAGCCAGGAACACTGAAGCTTTCTTT. The gene calls are TRBV18 and TRBJ1-1; D is uncertain. Germline-derived CDR1 and CDR2 are KGHSH and LQKENI. The V end lost 2 bases, the J end lost 1 base, and 11 bases lay between the germline ends. The CDR3 loop spans 15 amino acids.